The clone carrying this T cell receptor beta chain showed up just once. Clinical history as reported by participants underpinned cohort assignment. Assay used: immunoSEQ multiplex PCR; TCRdb lists only in-frame clones, some missing. The data hold 350,000 to 450,000 clones, with 83% observed a single time. CDR1 and CDR2 from the germline V gene are LNHDA and SQIVND (reference sequence). Trimming at V came to 5 bases and at J to 3 bases, leaving 10 bases not matched to a gene. CDR3 size: 17 residues. These data belong to a study of blood T cell repertoires in COVID-19. The sequencing input was PBMCs or T cells enriched from blood (not recorded which). The receptor's source is a woman in her forties or fifties who had recovered from COVID-19. The rearrangement links TRBV19 to TRBJ1-5, with TRBD1 matching over 10 bases. The CDR3 loop is CASSSPSTGGLNQPQHF. The CDR3, as DNA: TGTGCCAGTAGTTCACCCTCGACAGGGGGCCTCAATCAGCCCCAGCATTTT.